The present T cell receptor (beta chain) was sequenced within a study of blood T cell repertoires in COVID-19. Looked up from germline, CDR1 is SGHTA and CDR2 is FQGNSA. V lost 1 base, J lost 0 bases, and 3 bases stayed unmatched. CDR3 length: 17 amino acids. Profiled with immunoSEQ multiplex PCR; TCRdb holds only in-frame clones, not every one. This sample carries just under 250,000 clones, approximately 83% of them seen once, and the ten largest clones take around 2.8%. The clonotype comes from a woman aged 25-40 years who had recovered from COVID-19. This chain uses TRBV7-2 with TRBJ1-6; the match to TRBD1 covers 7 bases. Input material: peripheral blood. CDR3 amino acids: CASSLEGGASYNSPLHF. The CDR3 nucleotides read TGTGCCAGCAGCTTAGAAGGGGGCGCCTCCTATAATTCACCCCTCCACTTT.